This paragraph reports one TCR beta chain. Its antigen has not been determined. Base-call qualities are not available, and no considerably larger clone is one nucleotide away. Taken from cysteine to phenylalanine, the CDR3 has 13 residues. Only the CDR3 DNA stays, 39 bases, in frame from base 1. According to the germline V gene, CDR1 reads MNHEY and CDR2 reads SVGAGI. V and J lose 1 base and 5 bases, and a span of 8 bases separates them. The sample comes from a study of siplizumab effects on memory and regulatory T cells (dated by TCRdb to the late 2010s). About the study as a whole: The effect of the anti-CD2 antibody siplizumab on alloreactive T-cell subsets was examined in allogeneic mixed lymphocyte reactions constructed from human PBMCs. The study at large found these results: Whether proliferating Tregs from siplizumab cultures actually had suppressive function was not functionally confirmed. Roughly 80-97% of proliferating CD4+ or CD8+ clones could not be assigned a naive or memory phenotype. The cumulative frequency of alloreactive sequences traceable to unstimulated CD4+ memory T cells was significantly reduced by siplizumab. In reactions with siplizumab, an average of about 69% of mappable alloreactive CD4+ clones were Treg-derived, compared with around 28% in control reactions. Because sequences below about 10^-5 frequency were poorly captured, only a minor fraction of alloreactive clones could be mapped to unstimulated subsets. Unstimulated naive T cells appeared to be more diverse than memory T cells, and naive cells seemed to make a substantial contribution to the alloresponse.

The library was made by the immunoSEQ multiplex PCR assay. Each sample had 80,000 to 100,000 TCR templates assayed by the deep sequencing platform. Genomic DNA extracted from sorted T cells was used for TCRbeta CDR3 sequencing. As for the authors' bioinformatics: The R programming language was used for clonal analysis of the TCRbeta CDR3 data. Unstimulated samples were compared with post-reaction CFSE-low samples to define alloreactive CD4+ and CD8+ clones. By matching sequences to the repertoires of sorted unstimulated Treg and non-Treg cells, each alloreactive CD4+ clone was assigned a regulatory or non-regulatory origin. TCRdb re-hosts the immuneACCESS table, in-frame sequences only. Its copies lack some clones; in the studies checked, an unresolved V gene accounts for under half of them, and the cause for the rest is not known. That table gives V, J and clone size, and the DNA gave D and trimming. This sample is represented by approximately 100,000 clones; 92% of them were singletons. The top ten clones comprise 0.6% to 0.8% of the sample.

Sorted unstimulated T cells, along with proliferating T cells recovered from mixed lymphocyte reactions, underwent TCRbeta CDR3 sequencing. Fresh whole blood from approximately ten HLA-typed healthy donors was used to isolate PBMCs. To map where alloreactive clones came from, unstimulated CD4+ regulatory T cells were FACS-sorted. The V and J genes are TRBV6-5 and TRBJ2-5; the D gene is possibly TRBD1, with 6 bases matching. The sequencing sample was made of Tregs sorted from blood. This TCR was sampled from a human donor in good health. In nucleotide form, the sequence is TGTGCCAGCAGTTACTTAGGGGGTGAGACCCAGTACTTC. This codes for CASSYLGGETQYF.